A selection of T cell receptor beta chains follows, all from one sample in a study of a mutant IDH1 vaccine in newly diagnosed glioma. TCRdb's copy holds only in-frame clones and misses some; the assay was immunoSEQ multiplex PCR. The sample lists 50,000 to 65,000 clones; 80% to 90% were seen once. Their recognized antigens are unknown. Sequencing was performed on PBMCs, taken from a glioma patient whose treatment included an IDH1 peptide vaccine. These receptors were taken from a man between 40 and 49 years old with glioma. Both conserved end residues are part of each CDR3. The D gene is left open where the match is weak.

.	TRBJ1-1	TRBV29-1	TGCAGCGTGCAAGGACAGATGAACACTGAAGCTTTCTTT	CSVQGQMNTEAFF
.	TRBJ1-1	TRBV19	TGTGCCAGTAGTATAGGAGGGGCGCTCACTGAAGCTTTCTTT	CASSIGGALTEAFF
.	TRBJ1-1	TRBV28	TGTGCCAGCAGCACCGGGGGGTCGGGGAACACTGAAGCTTTCTTT	CASSTGGSGNTEAFF
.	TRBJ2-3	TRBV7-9	TGTGCCAGCGCGGACACCGTACTGAGGTATTTT	CASADTVLRYF
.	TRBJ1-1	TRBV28	TGTGCCAGCAGTTTCCCCCGGGCAACTGAAGCTTTCTTT	CASSFPRATEAFF
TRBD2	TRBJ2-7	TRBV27	TGTGCCAGCAGTTTAAGAGCGGGAGGGGTGGGCGAGCAGTACTTC	CASSLRAGGVGEQYF
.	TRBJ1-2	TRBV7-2	TGTGCCAGCAGCCCCTGGACTTTTGGGGGCTACACCTTC	CASSPWTFGGYTF
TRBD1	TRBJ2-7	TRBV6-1	TGTGCCAGCAGTGAAGCTTCAGGGGACAGCTCCTACGAGCAGTACTTC	CASSEASGDSSYEQYF
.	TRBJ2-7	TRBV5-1	TGCGCCAGCAGCTTGACGGGACGGTGGAACGACGAGCAGTACTTC	CASSLTGRWNDEQYF
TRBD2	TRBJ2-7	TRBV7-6	TGTGCCAGCAGCAAACGACTAGCGGGAGGGGGCGAGCAGTACTTC	CASSKRLAGGGEQYF